This T cell receptor beta chain originates from a study of neurological immune-mediated disorders. This clonotype appeared a few times. Antigen: not known. TCRdb analysed the 5' RACE reads with MiXCR anew, one entry per CDR3 protein. Of about 52,000 distinct CDR3 sequences listed, roughly 3.5% are singletons. For the unsorted libraries, 2 million PBMCs stored at -80 C served as input. Findings of the study overall: The greatest degree of TCR clonal expansion was observed in HTLV-1-associated myelopathy, with the lowest in multiple sclerosis, below that of healthy controls. Clinical and MRI features did not associate with the cluster found in multiple sclerosis patients.

The sequencing sample was made of PBMCs. The clonotype originates from a man between 25 and 39 years old with multiple sclerosis.

The CDR3 sequence: CASSAELSAEAFF. The CDR3 DNA reads TGCGCCAGCAGCGCGGAACTATCCGCTGAAGCTTTCTTT. The chain employs TRBV5-1 and TRBJ1-1; D gene unclear. V was pared by 4 bases and J by 6 bases, with 13 bases between. The CDR3 covers 13 residues. CDR1 is SGHRS and CDR2 is YFSETQ in the germline V gene.